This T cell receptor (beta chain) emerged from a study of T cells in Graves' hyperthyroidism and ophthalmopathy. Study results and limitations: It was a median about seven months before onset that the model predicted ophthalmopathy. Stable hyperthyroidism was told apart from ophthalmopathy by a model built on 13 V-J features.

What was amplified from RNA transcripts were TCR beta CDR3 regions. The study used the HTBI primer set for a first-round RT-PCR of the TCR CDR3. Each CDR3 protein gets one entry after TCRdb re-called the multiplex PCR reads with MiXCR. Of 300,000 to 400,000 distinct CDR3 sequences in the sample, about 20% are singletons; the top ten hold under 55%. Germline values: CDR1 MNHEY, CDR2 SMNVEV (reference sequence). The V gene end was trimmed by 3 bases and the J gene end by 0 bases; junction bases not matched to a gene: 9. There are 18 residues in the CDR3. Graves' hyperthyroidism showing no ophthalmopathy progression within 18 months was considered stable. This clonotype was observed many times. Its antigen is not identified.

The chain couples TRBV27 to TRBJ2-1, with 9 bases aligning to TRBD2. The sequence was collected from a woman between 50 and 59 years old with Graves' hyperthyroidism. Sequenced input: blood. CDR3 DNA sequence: TGTGCCAGCAGTTTCAGAGTTGTTAGCGGGGGCTCCTACAATGAGCAGTTCTTC. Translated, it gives CASSFRVVSGGSYNEQFF.